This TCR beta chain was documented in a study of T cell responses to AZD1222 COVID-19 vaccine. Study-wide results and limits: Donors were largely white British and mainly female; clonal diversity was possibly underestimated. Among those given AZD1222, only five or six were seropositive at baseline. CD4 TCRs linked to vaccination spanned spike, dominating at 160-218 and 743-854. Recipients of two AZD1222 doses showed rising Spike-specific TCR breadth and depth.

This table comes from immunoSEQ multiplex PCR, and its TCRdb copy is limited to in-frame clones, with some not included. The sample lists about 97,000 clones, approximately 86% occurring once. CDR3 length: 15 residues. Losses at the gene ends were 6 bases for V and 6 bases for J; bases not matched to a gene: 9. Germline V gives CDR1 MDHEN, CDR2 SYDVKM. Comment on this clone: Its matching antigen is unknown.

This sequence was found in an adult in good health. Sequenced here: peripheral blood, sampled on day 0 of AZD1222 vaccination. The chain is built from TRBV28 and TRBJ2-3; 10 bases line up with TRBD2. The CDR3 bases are TGTGCCAGCAGACCCGGGACTAGCGTAACTGATACGCAGTATTTT. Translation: CASRPGTSVTDTQYF.